These 8 T cell receptor beta chains came from one sample sequenced in a study of beta chain features in type 1 diabetes. Findings and caveats of the study: Researchers report that Type 1 diabetes patients had moderately but significantly shorter TCRB CDR3s across all four CD4+ subsets.

Their antigen targets remain unknown. cDNA synthesis used the whole RNA isolate, giving expressed TCRB sequences. The repertoire was sequenced with immunoSEQ multiplex PCR; TCRdb's copy has only in-frame clones and lacks some. The sample lists around 56,000 clones, 52% seen once, with around 2.5% in the top ten. The specimen was Tregs from blood. These receptors were collected from a woman aged 40-49 years with type 1 diabetes.

The gene calls are TRBV7-9 and TRBJ1-2; the match to TRBD1 covers 7 bases. V was clipped by 7 bases and J by 7 bases; unmatched bases: 12. Looked up from germline, CDR1 is SEHNR and CDR2 is FQNEAQ (reference sequence). This CDR3 is 14 amino acids long. This chain's CDR3 is CASNSGTEPSGYTF. The CDR3 DNA reads TGTGCCAGCAACTCGGGGACAGAGCCTAGTGGCTACACCTTC.

The chain has TRBV7-3 and TRBJ1-6, with D possibly being TRBD1 (5 bases). This CDR3 is built from 17 residues. CDR1 SGHTA and CDR2 FQGTGA come from the germline V gene. V lost 3 bases to trimming and J lost 5 bases, with 17 bases between them. The CDR3 region is CASSLRGNRRNNSPLHF. Here the CDR3 DNA reads TGTGCCAGCAGCTTGCGGGGGAACAGGAGGAATAATTCACCCCTCCACTTT. Together with reference TRBV7-3 and TRBJ1-6, the CDR3 gives the full variable domain: GAGVSQTPSNKVTEKGKYVELRCDPISGHTALYWYRQSLGQGPEFLIYFQGTGAADDSGLPNDRFFAVRPEGSVSTLKIQRTERGDSAVYLCASSLRGNRRNNSPLHFGNGTRLTVT.

This chain links TRBV7-9 with TRBJ1-5; perhaps TRBD1 as D (6 bases). V dropped 5 bases and J dropped 0 bases, with 8 bases sitting between them. Germline V gene data show CDR1 as SEHNR and CDR2 as FQNEAQ (reference sequence). This CDR3 region has 14 residues. CDR3 in DNA: TGTGCCAGCAGCGGGGACACTAGCAATCAGCCCCAGCATTTT. It is translated as CASSGDTSNQPQHF.

The chain joins TRBV7-9 to TRBJ2-1; 7 bases map to TRBD2. Per germline, CDR1 SEHNR and CDR2 FQNEAQ (reference sequence). This CDR3 region has 14 residues. The J segment lost 3 bases and the V segment lost 6 bases, leaving 5 bases of the junction unmatched. The CDR3 reads CASRGGTGYNEQFF. The CDR3 DNA sequence: TGTGCCAGCAGGGGGGGGACCGGCTACAATGAGCAGTTCTTC.

Only a few counts were recorded for this clone. CDR3 residues: CASSLARAGADTQYF. DNA of the CDR3: TGTGCCAGCAGCTTAGCGCGGGCTGGCGCAGATACGCAGTATTTT. The V gene is TRBV13, the J gene TRBJ2-3; D is possibly TRBD2 (5 bases). V dropped 1 base and J dropped 4 bases, with 12 bases sitting between them. Germline CDR1 reads PRHDT; CDR2 reads FYEKMQ (reference sequence). This CDR3 has 15 residues. Looking up the rest from reference TRBV13 and TRBJ2-3 gives the full variable domain: AAGVIQSPRHLIKEKRETATLKCYPIPRHDTVYWYQQGPGQDPQFLISFYEKMQSDKGSIPDRFSAQQFSDYHSELNMSSLELGDSALYFCASSLARAGADTQYFGPGTRLTVL.

The chain uses TRBV10-3 and TRBJ2-7; D is perhaps TRBD1 (5 bases). The CDR3 is 14 residues long. Trimming removed 6 bases at V and 2 bases at J, with 14 bases between. Germline CDR1 ENHRY, CDR2 SYGVKD. The CDR3 DNA is TGTGCCATCAGCCCCGCGACAGAGACCTACGAGCAGTACTTC. Translation: CAISPATETYEQYF.

V gene TRBV18 combines with J gene TRBJ2-5; D may be TRBD2 (6 bases). CDR1 and CDR2 from the germline V gene are KGHSH and LQKENI. CDR3 length: 13 residues. V lost 8 bases, J lost 9 bases, and 19 bases lay in between. The CDR3 protein is CASRSGLTRAQYF. The CDR3 coding sequence is TGTGCCAGCCGGAGCGGGCTCACCAGGGCCCAGTACTTC.

This clone came up a few times. The V call is TRBV5-1, the J call TRBJ2-1, with TRBD2 matching 7 bases. The CDR3 is 16 amino acids. V was clipped by 6 bases and J by 2 bases; unmatched bases: 11. Looked up from germline, CDR1 is SGHRS and CDR2 is YFSETQ. In DNA form, the CDR3 reads TGCGCCAGCACCCCGGGGAGCGGGGAAACCTACAATGAGCAGTTCTTC. It encodes CASTPGSGETYNEQFF.